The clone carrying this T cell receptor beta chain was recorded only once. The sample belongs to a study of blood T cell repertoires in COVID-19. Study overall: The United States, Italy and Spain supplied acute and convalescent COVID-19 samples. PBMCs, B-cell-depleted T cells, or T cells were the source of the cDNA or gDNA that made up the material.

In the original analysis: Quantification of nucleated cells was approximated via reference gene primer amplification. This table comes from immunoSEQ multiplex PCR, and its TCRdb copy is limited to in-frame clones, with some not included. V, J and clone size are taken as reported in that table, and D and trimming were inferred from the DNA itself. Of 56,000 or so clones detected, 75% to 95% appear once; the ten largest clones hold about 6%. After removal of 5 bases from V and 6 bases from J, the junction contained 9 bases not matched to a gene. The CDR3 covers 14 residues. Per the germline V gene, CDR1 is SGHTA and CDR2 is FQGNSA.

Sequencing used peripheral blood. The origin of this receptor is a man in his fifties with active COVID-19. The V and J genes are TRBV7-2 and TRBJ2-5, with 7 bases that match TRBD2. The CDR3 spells CASSVGDYGKTQYF. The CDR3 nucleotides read TGTGCCAGCAGCGTAGGGGACTACGGGAAGACCCAGTACTTC.